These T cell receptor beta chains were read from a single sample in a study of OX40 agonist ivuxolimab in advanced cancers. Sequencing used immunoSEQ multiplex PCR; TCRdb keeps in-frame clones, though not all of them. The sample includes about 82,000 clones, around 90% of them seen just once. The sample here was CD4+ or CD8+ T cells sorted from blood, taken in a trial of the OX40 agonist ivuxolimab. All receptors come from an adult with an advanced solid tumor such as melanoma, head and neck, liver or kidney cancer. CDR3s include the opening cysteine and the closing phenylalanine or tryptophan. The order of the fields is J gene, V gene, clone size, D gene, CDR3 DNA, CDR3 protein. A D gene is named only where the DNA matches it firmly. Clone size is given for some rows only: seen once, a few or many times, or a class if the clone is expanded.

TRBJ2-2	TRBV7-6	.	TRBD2	TGTGCCAGCACCCGGGGACTAGCGGCGAACGGGGAGCTGTTTTTT	CASTRGLAANGELFF
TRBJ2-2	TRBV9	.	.	TGTGCCAGCAGCGTGAGAAGCCATCGGCGGGCAATCACCGGGGAGCTGTTTTTT	CASSVRSHRRAITGELFF
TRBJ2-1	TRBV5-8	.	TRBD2	TGTGCCAGCAGCTTGTACGGTCTAGCGGAGGCGAGTGAGCAGTTCTTC	CASSLYGLAEASEQFF
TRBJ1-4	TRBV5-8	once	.	TGTGCCAGCAGCTCAACCATGGCAACTAATGAAAAACTGTTTTTT	CASSSTMATNEKLFF
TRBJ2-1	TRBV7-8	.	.	TGTGCCAGCAGCTCGTCGGGGGTAGGGGGGAATGAGCAGTTCTTC	CASSSSGVGGNEQFF
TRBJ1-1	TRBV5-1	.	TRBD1	TGCGCCAGCAGCTTGGAGGGGACAGGACTGAACACTGAAGCTTTCTTT	CASSLEGTGLNTEAFF
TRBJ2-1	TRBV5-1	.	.	TGCGCCAGCAGCTTGGGTAGGTTCTTAAATGAGCAGTTCTTC	CASSLGRFLNEQFF
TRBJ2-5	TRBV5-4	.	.	TGTGCCAGCAGCTTGGCCGGGAGAGAAGAGACCCAGTACTTC	CASSLAGREETQYF
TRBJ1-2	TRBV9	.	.	TGTGCCAGCAGCGTACCAGGGGCTTTTAATGGCTACACCTTC	CASSVPGAFNGYTF
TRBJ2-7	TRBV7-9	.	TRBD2	TGTGCCAGCAGCCCCGAAGCGGGGTACCACGAGCAGTACTTC	CASSPEAGYHEQYF
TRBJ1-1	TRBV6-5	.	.	TGTGCCAGCACTTATCGGAGGGCGGGGTCCACTGAAGCTTTCTTT	CASTYRRAGSTEAFF
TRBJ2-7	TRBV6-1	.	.	TGTGCCAGCAGTGAAGCGCGACCGCCCTACGAGCAGTACTTC	CASSEARPPYEQYF
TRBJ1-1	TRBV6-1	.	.	TGTGCCAGCAGCCAAAGCGGGCGCACTGAAGCTTTCTTT	CASSQSGRTEAFF
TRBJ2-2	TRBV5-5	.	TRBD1	TGTGCCAGCAGCTTGGGAGGGGGCGCGGACACCGGGGAGCTGTTTTTT	CASSLGGGADTGELFF
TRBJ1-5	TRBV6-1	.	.	TGTGCCAGGCCAAATCAGCCCCAGCATTTT	CARPNQPQHF
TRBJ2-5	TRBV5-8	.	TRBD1	TGTGCCAGCAGCTTCCCGGGACAGGGACAGACCCAGTACTTC	CASSFPGQGQTQYF
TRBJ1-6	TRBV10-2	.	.	TGCGCCAGCAGTGAACCAGGGCTCTCCTATAATTCACCCCTCCACTTT	CASSEPGLSYNSPLHF
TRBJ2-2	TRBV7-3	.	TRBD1	TGTGCCAGCAGCTCCGGGACAGGGCTACTCGGGGAGCTGTTTTTT	CASSSGTGLLGELFF
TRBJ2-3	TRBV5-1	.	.	TGCGCCAGCAGCCCCGTAGGGGCCCCTTCAGATACGCAGTATTTT	CASSPVGAPSDTQYF
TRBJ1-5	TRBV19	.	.	TGTGCCAGTAGTACGTTAGGTGTTGGCTATCAGCCCCAGCATTTT	CASSTLGVGYQPQHF
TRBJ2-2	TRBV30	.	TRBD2	TGTGCCTGGAATAGCGGACTAGCCCAGACCGGGGAGCTGTTTTTT	CAWNSGLAQTGELFF
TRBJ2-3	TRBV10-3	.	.	TGTGCCATCAGCGTACAGCGGGTCGCTAGCACAGATACGCAGTATTTT	CAISVQRVASTDTQYF